A single sample gave rise to the 15 T cell receptor beta chains below, sequenced in a study of OX40 agonist ivuxolimab in advanced cancers. Assay: immunoSEQ multiplex PCR; the TCRdb copy retains only in-frame clones and omits some. The table shows 70,000 to 95,000 clones, with approximately 91% occurring only once. Sequenced here: CD4+ or CD8+ T cells sorted from blood, sampled in a trial of the OX40 agonist ivuxolimab. The receptors come from an adult with an advanced solid tumor such as melanoma, head and neck, liver or kidney cancer.

The chain has TRBV4-1 and TRBJ1-5; the D gene is possibly TRBD1 (5 bases). Per germline, CDR1 MGHRA and CDR2 YSYEKL. The CDR3 has 15 amino acids. V lost 2 bases to trimming and J lost 4 bases, with 12 bases between them. The CDR3 DNA follows: TGCGCCAGCAGCCAAACTCGGAGGGGTAATCAGCCCCAGCATTTT. Translation: CASSQTRRGNQPQHF.

The chain has TRBV4-1 and TRBJ2-1, with 7 bases fitting TRBD1. V lost 3 bases, J lost 0 bases, and 8 bases stayed unmatched. The germline V gene encodes CDR1 MGHRA and CDR2 YSYEKL. The CDR3 runs to 17 residues. The chain's CDR3 is CASSHGLGDSSYNEQFF. In DNA, the CDR3 is TGCGCCAGCAGCCATGGGTTGGGGGACAGCTCCTACAATGAGCAGTTCTTC.

The chain joins TRBV5-1 to TRBJ1-1; D is undetermined. This CDR3 is built from 13 residues. Trimming took off 7 bases at V and 0 bases at J, with 10 bases between the two ends. Germline V gives CDR1 SGHRS, CDR2 YFSETQ. CDR3 DNA: TGCGCCAGCGGGAGTAGCTTGAACACTGAAGCTTTCTTT. Residues: CASGSSLNTEAFF.

The chain uses TRBV28 and TRBJ2-1; 8 bases fit TRBD2. Per germline, CDR1 MDHEN and CDR2 SYDVKM. Germline trimming cut 8 bases from V and 4 bases from J; bases unmatched to any gene: 10. The CDR3 totals 15 residues. The CDR3 loop reads CASGSAGARYNEQFF. The CDR3 DNA follows: TGTGCCAGCGGGTCAGCGGGAGCTCGTTACAATGAGCAGTTCTTC.

This rearrangement joins TRBV6-5 to TRBJ1-4, with D tentatively TRBD1 (6 bases). The CDR3 has 15 amino acids. Germline CDR1 MNHEY, CDR2 SVGAGI. V lost 5 bases to trimming and J lost 4 bases, with 14 bases between them. CDR3 bases: TGTGCCAGCAGTGCGGCAGGGGTCTTTAATGAAAAACTGTTTTTT. It yields the protein CASSAAGVFNEKLFF.

V is TRBV5-5 and J is TRBJ1-6, with D perhaps matching TRBD1 (5 bases). In germline, CDR1 is SGHKS, CDR2 YYEKEE (reference sequence). The CDR3 length is 14 residues. V lost 3 bases, J lost 8 bases, and 12 bases lay in between. The CDR3 nucleotides are TGTGCCAGCAGCTCGGGACTTTCTTATTCACCCCTCCACTTT. It codes for CASSSGLSYSPLHF.

This CDR3 is CASSTWTGASNSYEQYF. CDR3 in DNA: TGTGCCAGCAGCACTTGGACAGGGGCCTCAAACTCCTACGAGCAGTACTTC. The chain recombines TRBV5-8 with TRBJ2-7, with 9 nucleotides matching TRBD1. Per germline, CDR1 SGHTS and CDR2 YDEGEE. This CDR3 has 17 amino acids. The V gene end was trimmed by 4 bases and the J gene end by 0 bases; junction bases not matched to a gene: 11.

V usage is TRBV6-1 and J usage is TRBJ2-7, with 9 bases lining up with TRBD2. Unmatched junction bases numbered 4, after V lost 2 bases and J lost 2 bases. CDR3 length equals 15 residues. Germline values: CDR1 MNHNS, CDR2 SASEGT. CDR3 amino acids: CASSERAGGPYEQYF. CDR3 sequence (DNA): TGTGCCAGCAGTGAACGGGCGGGAGGGCCCTACGAGCAGTACTTC.

J is TRBJ1-5 and V is TRBV18; D gene uncertain. V was pared by 2 bases and J by 5 bases, with 4 bases between. The germline V gene encodes CDR1 KGHSH and CDR2 LQKENI. The CDR3 has 12 residues. CDR3 sequence: CASSPGDQPQHF. DNA for the CDR3: TGTGCCAGCTCACCAGGGGATCAGCCCCAGCATTTT.

The rearrangement uses TRBV6-5 and TRBJ1-2; perhaps TRBD1 as D (5 bases). The germline V gene has CDR1 MNHEY and CDR2 SVGAGI. V lost 6 bases to trimming and J lost 6 bases, with 17 bases between them. This CDR3 contains 14 residues. The CDR3 bases are TGTGCCAGCAGCCACCCGACAGAACCCGATGGCTACACCTTC. Encoded protein: CASSHPTEPDGYTF.

This clone was counted a single time. This chain links TRBV14 with TRBJ2-1; D is unresolved. CDR1 SGHDN and CDR2 FVKESK come from the germline V gene. The CDR3 has 14 residues. V was shortened by 4 bases and J by 9 bases, with 16 bases between the two germline ends. In DNA form, the CDR3 reads TGTGCCAGCAGCCGCCGTGGTGAGCTGGGTGAGCAGTTCTTC. This codes for CASSRRGELGEQFF.

The chain couples TRBV5-5 to TRBJ1-4; possibly TRBD1 for D (5 bases). Germline loops: CDR1 SGHKS, CDR2 YYEKEE (reference sequence). V was shortened by 3 bases and J by 8 bases, with 11 bases between the two germline ends. CDR3 length: 13 residues. Here the CDR3 reads CASSSGLDEKLFF. CDR3 in DNA: TGTGCCAGCAGCTCGGGACTGGACGAAAAACTGTTTTTT.

This rearrangement joins TRBV19 to TRBJ2-1; D perhaps matches TRBD2 (6 bases). The germline V and J ends were trimmed by 4 bases and 7 bases, with 17 bases remaining between them. The CDR3 has 15 residues. The germline gives CDR1 LNHDA, CDR2 SQIVND (reference sequence). The CDR3 nucleotides read TGTGCCAGTAGTACGGGGTACGGGAGTAATAATGAGCAGTTCTTC. Protein: CASSTGYGSNNEQFF.

This clone has just one count. This sequence joins TRBV19 and TRBJ1-5; unclear D gene. With 4 bases removed from V and 0 bases from J, the gap between germline ends came to 7 bases. Germline CDR1 reads LNHDA; CDR2 reads SQIVND (reference sequence). The CDR3 is 14 residues long. In DNA form, the CDR3 reads TGTGCCAGTAGTAATGAGCATAGCAATCAGCCCCAGCATTTT. Translation gives CASSNEHSNQPQHF.

The table lists this clone with a count of one. The CDR3, as DNA: TGTGCCAGCAGCTCTAGCGGGAGGGCCGGGGTGGAGACCCAGTACTTC. Its translation is CASSSSGRAGVETQYF. J is TRBJ2-5 and V is TRBV5-4; 12 nucleotides agree with TRBD2. Germline CDR1 reads SGHNT; CDR2 reads YYREEE (reference sequence). The CDR3 consists of 16 residues. J lost 5 bases, V lost 3 bases, and 8 bases had no gene match.